What follows are 7 T cell receptor beta chains derived from one specimen sequenced in a study of shared clonotypes between healthy human individuals. TCRdb's copy holds only in-frame clones and misses some; the assay was immunoSEQ multiplex PCR. The table lists some 530,000 clones, more than 75% of them singletons. Sequenced input: PBMCs. The receptors were gathered from a woman in her thirties or forties in good health. Some clones in this sample may be carry-over from other donors' samples.

The table lists this clone with a few counts. The rearrangement links TRBV6-4 to TRBJ2-5; D ambiguous. The V end was cut by 3 bases, the J end by 5 bases, with 10 bases between. CDR1 MRHNA and CDR2 SNTAGT come from the germline V gene. The CDR3 has 13 residues. The CDR3 spells CASSETARETQYF. As DNA, the CDR3 is TGTGCCAGCAGTGAAACAGCTAGGGAGACCCAGTACTTC.

J is TRBJ1-5 and V is TRBV28, with unresolved D. This CDR3 region has 15 residues. From germline, CDR1 is MDHEN and CDR2 SYDVKM. The germline V and J ends were trimmed by 2 bases and 2 bases, with 10 bases remaining between them. CDR3 coding DNA: TGTGCCAGCAGTTTACGGAGGGTTGGCAATCAGCCCCAGCATTTT. It is translated as CASSLRRVGNQPQHF. The full variable domain, completed using reference TRBV28 and TRBJ1-5, is DVKVTQSSRYLVKRTGEKVFLECVQDMDHENMFWYRQDPGLGLRLIYFSYDVKMKEKGDIPEGYSVSREKKERFSLILESASTNQTSMYLCASSLRRVGNQPQHFGDGTRLSIL.

The chain links TRBV28 to TRBJ2-3; no clear D. The CDR3 spans 12 residues. Germline CDR1 and CDR2: MDHEN and SYDVKM. V gave up 3 bases and J gave up 3 bases, with 4 bases separating them. CDR3 loop: CASSFLTDTQYF. The CDR3 DNA is TGTGCCAGCAGTTTCTTAACAGATACGCAGTATTTT.

The CDR3 region is CASSFISLGSYNEQFF. The CDR3, as DNA: TGTGCCAGCAGTTTCATTAGTTTAGGCTCCTACAATGAGCAGTTCTTC. The chain is built from TRBV28 and TRBJ2-1; no definite D call. Germline V gene data show CDR1 as MDHEN and CDR2 as SYDVKM. This CDR3 spans 16 amino acids. V was cut by 3 bases and J by 0 bases, with 12 bases left in between.

This chain connects TRBV7-9 to TRBJ2-2, with D perhaps TRBD2 (5 bases). Trimming removed 1 base at V and 5 bases at J, with 17 bases between. CDR3 length equals 17 residues. Germline assignment: CDR1 SEHNR and CDR2 FQNEAQ (reference sequence). Here the CDR3 DNA reads TGTGCCAGCAGCTTAGAATGGGAGAACAAGGGAACCGGGGAGCTGTTTTTT. Protein sequence: CASSLEWENKGTGELFF.

J is TRBJ2-6 and V is TRBV30; 8 bases are a match to TRBD2. After removal of 3 bases from V and 4 bases from J, the junction contained 11 bases not matched to a gene. CDR1 GTSNPN and CDR2 SVGIG come from the germline V gene (reference sequence). The CDR3 has 17 residues. The CDR3 sequence is CAWSPGGLRAGANVLTF. The CDR3 DNA reads as TGTGCCTGGAGCCCGGGGGGGTTGCGCGCCGGGGCCAACGTCCTGACTTTC.

This sequence joins TRBV28 and TRBJ2-2; the match to TRBD1 covers 8 bases. Germline CDR1 MDHEN, CDR2 SYDVKM. Trimming removed 6 bases from V and 4 bases from J; junction bases left unmatched: 4. This CDR3 region has 14 residues. DNA for the CDR3: TGTGCCAGCAGATCGGGACAGGTCACCGGGGAGCTGTTTTTT. This translates into CASRSGQVTGELFF.